This TCR beta chain was retrieved from a study of early T cells in non-severe SARS-CoV-2 infection. Individually, cDNA molecules had unique molecular identifiers attached to them. TCRdb reprocessed the 5' RACE reads via MiXCR and lists one record per CDR3 protein. The repertoire consists of approximately 48,000 distinct CDR3 sequences, with around 6.9% occurring once and the leading ten covering 2.8%. Germline V CDR1 and CDR2: MDHEN, SYDVKM. V was pared by 8 bases and J by 3 bases, with 20 bases between. The CDR3 sequence is 15 residues long. The chain couples TRBV28 to TRBJ2-7; the D call may be TRBD1 or TRBD2 (5 bases each). The source of this sequence is an adult who was a healthcare worker with PCR-confirmed SARS-CoV-2 infection or an uninfected control (not recorded which). Specimen: whole blood, collected at baseline. DNA of the CDR3: TGTGCCAGCGGGGTCGGGGCAACAACGAACTACGAGCAGTACTTC. It encodes CASGVGATTNYEQYF.